What follows describes a single TCR beta chain. Its antigen is currently unknown. Looked up from germline, CDR1 is LNHDA and CDR2 is SQIVND (reference sequence). CDR3 size: 15 residues. V was trimmed by 3 bases and J by 5 bases, leaving 15 bases between them. Expansion of antigen-specific CD4+ T cells with viral peptide pools was carried out by the ViraFEST assay before sequencing. It was after more than 8 days of culture that CD4+ T cells were isolated. Previously uninfected by SARS-CoV-2, the vaccine recipients also showed negative nucleocapsid antibodies. The entry originates in a study of vaccination effects on CD4 cells after COVID-19. The data were produced by immunoSEQ multiplex PCR, yet TCRdb's version contains in-frame clones alone and is incomplete. This table has about 73,000 clones, about four fifths appearing once.

The clonotype originates from a human donor who received a COVID-19 vaccine. Material: CD4+ T cells from PBMCs cultured with SARS-CoV-2 spike peptides, obtained before COVID-19 vaccination. V is TRBV19 and J is TRBJ2-3; TRBD1 is a possible D gene (6 bases). This CDR3 is CASSIGGVGLDTQYF. CDR3 nucleotides: TGTGCCAGTAGTATTGGGGGCGTGGGGCTAGATACGCAGTATTTT.